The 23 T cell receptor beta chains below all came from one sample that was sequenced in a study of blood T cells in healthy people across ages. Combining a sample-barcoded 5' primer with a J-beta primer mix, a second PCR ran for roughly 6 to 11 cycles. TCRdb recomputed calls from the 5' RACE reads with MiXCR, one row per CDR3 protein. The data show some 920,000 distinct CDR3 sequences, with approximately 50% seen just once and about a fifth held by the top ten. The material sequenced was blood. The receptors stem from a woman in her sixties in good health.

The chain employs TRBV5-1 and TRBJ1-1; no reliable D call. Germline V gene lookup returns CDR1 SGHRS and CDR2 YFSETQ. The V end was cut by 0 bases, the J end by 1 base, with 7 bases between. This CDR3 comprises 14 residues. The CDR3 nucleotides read TGCGCCAGCAGCTTGGCGGCGGCGAACACTGAAGCTTTCTTT. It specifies CASSLAAANTEAFF.

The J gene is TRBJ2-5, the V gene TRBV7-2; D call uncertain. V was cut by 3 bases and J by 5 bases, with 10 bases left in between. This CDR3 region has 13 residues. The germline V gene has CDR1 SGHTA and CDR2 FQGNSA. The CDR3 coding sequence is TGTGCCAGCAGCTTTGGGGTTCGGGAGACCCAGTACTTC. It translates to CASSFGVRETQYF.

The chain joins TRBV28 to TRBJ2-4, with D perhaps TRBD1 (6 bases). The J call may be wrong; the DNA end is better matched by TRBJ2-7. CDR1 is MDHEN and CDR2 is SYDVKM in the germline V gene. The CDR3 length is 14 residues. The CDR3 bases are TGTGCCAGCAGTGGGACACGGGGCAGAGACGAGCAGTACTTC. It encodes CASSGTRGRDEQYF.

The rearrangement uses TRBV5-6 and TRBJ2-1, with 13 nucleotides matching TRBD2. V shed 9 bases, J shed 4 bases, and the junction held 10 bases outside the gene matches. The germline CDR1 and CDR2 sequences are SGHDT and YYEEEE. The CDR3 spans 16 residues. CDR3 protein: CATKPRTSGSYNEQFF. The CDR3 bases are TGTGCCACCAAGCCCCGGACTAGCGGGAGTTACAATGAGCAGTTCTTC.

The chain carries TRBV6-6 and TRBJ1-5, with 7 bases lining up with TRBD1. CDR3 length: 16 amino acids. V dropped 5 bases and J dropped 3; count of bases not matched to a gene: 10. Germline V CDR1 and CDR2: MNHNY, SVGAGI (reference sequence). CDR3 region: CASSASTGTLNQPQHF. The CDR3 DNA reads TGTGCCAGCAGTGCCTCGACAGGGACCCTCAATCAGCCCCAGCATTTT.

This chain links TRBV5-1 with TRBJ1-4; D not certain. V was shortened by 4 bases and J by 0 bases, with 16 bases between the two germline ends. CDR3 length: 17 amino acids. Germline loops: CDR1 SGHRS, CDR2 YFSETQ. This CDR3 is CASSRTPPSATNEKLFF. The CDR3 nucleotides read TGCGCCAGCAGCCGGACCCCCCCCAGTGCAACTAATGAAAAACTGTTTTTT.

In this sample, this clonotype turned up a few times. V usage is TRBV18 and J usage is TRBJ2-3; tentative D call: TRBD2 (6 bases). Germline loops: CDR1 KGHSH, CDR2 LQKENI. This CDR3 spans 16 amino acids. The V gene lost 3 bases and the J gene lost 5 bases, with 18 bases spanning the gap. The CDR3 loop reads CASSPGLAESGDTQYF. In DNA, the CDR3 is TGTGCCAGCTCACCGGGACTGGCGGAAAGCGGAGATACGCAGTATTTT.

This chain's CDR3 is CSARDSSTSLGETQYF. The CDR3 DNA reads as TGCAGTGCTAGAGATTCCTCCACTAGTTTGGGGGAGACCCAGTACTTC. The chain links TRBV20-1 to TRBJ2-7; possible D gene TRBD2, 5 bases. Gene TRBJ2-5 matches the end of the DNA better, so the J call may be wrong. From germline, CDR1 is DFQATT and CDR2 SNEGSKA (reference sequence). This CDR3 is 16 amino acids long.

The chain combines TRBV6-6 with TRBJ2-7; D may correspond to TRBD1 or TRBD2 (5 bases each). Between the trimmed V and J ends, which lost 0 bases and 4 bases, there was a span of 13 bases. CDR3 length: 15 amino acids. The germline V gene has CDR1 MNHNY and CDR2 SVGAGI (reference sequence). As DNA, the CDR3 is TGTGCCAGCAGTTACTCGGGACCTTCCGAATACGAGCAGTACTTC. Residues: CASSYSGPSEYEQYF.

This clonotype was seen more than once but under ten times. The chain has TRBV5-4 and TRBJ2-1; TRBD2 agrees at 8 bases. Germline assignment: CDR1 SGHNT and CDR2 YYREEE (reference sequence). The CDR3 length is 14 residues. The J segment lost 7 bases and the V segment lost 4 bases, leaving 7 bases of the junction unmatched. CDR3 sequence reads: CASSPRQRENEQFF. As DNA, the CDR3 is TGTGCCAGCAGCCCACGTCAGCGGGAGAATGAGCAGTTCTTC.

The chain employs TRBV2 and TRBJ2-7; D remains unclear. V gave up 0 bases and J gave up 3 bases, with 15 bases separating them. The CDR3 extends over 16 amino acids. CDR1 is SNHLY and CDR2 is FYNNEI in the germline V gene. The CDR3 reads CASSEAIGRGYYEQYF. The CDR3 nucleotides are TGTGCCAGCAGTGAAGCTATTGGCAGAGGATACTACGAGCAGTACTTC.

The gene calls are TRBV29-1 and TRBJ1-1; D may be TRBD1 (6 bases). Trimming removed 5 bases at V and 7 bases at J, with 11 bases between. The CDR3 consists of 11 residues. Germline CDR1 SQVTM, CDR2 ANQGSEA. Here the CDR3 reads CSVQTRGEAFF. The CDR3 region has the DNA TGCAGCGTTCAAACCAGGGGTGAAGCTTTCTTT.

CDR3 residues: CASSVRLGKDTQYF. Written as DNA, the CDR3 is TGTGCCAGCAGTGTCAGGTTAGGGAAAGATACGCAGTATTTT. The chain couples TRBV28 to TRBJ2-3, with D uncertain. V was shortened by 5 bases and J by 5 bases, with 14 bases between the two germline ends. The CDR3 is made up of 14 amino acids. Germline V lookup: CDR1 MDHEN, CDR2 SYDVKM.

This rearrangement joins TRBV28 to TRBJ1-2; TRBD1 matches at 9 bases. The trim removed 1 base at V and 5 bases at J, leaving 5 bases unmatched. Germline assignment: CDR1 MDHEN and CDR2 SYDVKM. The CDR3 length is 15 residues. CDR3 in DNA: TGTGCCAGCAGTTTATTAACGGGACAGGGTTATGGCTACACCTTC. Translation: CASSLLTGQGYGYTF.

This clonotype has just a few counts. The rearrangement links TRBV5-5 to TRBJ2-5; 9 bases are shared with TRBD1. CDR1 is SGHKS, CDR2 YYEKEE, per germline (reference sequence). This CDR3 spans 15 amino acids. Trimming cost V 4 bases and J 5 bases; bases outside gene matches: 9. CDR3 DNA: TGTGCCAGCAGCCCCGGGACAGGGATTACGGAGACCCAGTACTTC. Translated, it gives CASSPGTGITETQYF.

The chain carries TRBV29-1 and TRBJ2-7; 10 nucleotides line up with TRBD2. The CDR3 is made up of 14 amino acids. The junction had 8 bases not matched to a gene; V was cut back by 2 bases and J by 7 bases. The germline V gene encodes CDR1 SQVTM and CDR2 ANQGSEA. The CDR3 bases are TGCAGCGTTGAATCGTCTAGCGGGAGAATGGAGCAGTACTTC. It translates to CSVESSSGRMEQYF.

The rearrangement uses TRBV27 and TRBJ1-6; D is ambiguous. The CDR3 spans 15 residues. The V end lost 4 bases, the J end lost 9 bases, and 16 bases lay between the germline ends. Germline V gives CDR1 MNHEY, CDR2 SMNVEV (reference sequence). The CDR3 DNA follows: TGTGCCAGCAGTTATAAAGGGCAGGATTTTTCACCCCTCCACTTT. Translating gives CASSYKGQDFSPLHF.

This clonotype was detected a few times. The CDR3 DNA follows: TGCAGCGTCGGGGTGGGGAGGGGCTACGAGCAGTACTTC. Protein sequence: CSVGVGRGYEQYF. This chain connects TRBV29-1 to TRBJ2-7, with TRBD2 matching 7 bases. The J segment lost 3 bases and the V segment lost 6 bases, leaving 8 bases of the junction unmatched. This CDR3 contains 13 residues. Germline V gene sequence: CDR1 SQVTM, CDR2 ANQGSEA.

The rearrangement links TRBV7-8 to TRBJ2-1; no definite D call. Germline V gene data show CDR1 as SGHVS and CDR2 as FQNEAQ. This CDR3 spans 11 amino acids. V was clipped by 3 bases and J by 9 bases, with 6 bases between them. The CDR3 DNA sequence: TGTGCCAGCAGCTTGGTGAGTGAGCAGTTCTTC. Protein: CASSLVSEQFF.

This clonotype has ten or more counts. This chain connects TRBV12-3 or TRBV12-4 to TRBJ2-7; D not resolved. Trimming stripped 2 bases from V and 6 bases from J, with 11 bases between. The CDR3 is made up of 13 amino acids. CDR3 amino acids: CASSLSNTAEQYF. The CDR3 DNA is TGTGCCAGCAGTTTAAGCAATACGGCCGAGCAGTACTTC.

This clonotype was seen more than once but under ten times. The CDR3 DNA follows: TGCAGTGCTAGAGAGGGACTAGCGGGCATAAACGAGCAGTACTTC. The encoded protein is CSAREGLAGINEQYF. The gene calls are TRBV20-1 and TRBJ2-7, with 12 bases aligning to TRBD2. Looked up from germline, CDR1 is DFQATT and CDR2 is SNEGSKA (reference sequence). Losses at the gene ends were 0 bases for V and 5 bases for J; bases not matched to a gene: 5. This CDR3 spans 15 amino acids.

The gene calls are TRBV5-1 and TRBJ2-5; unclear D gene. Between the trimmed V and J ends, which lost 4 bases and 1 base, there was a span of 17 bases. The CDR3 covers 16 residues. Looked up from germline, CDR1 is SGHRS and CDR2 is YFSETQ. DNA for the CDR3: TGCGCCAGCAGCCCCCGCGGCCCTCCAGTCCAAGAGACCCAGTACTTC. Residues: CASSPRGPPVQETQYF.

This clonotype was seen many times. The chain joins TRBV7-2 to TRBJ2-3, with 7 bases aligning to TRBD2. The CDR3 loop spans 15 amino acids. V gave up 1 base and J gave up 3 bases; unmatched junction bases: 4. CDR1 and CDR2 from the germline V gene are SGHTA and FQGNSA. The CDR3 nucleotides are TGTGCCAGCAGCTTAGGGGGGGGGGAAACAGATACGCAGTATTTT. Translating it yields CASSLGGGETDTQYF.